The 5 T cell receptor beta chains below all came from one sample that was sequenced in a study of CD8+CD57+ T cells in acquired aplastic anemia (dated by TCRdb to the late 2010s). The listed sequencing device is Illumina HiSeq 2000. TCR beta VDJ combination and CDR3 sequence profiling used genomic DNA as the template. TCRdb reprocessed the public reads (quality trimming at Q25 with fastp, clone calling with MiXCR) and kept in-frame beta chains. Records with the same CDR3 protein are collapsed into one entry carrying the most frequent genes and DNA. The sample data list about half a million distinct CDR3 sequences, and approximately 33% of these were observed just once. Of the sample, 0.82% is held by the ten largest clones. The patients picked for sequencing were ones in whom flow cytometry had shown an expansion of CD8+CD57+ cells. Sequenced sample: sorted CD4+, CD8+, or CD8+CD57+ T cells (not recorded which) from PBMCs. Source of these receptors: a human donor with aplastic anemia.

The rearrangement joins TRBV29-1 to TRBJ1-2; 9 nucleotides line up with TRBD1. The CDR3 contains 12 residues. The V segment lost 4 bases and the J segment 6 bases; nucleotides outside the gene matches: 3. The germline V gene has CDR1 SQVTM and CDR2 ANQGSEA. This CDR3 reads CSVAGQGNGYTF. The DNA for the CDR3 is TGCAGCGTTGCGGGACAGGGTAATGGCTACACCTTC.

This clonotype was seen ten or more times. V usage is TRBV7-9 and J usage is TRBJ1-2; possibly TRBD1 for D (5 bases). Germline V gene lookup returns CDR1 SEHNR and CDR2 FQNEAQ (reference sequence). V was trimmed by 3 bases and J by 4 bases, leaving 15 bases between them. The CDR3 spans 15 residues. CDR3 sequence: CASSFLRDRIYGYTF. The CDR3 DNA reads TGTGCCAGCAGCTTTCTGAGGGACCGCATCTATGGCTACACCTTC.

This chain uses TRBV7-4 with TRBJ1-2; a possible D gene is TRBD1 (5 bases). The germline V gene encodes CDR1 SGHVT and CDR2 SQSDAQ. The CDR3 length is 14 residues. The ends were cut back, 1 base at V and 3 bases at J, with 9 bases in the middle. The chain's CDR3 is CASSLGAGHYGYTF. The CDR3 nucleotides read TGTGCCAGCAGCTTAGGTGCAGGGCACTATGGCTACACCTTC.

The V call is TRBV28, the J call TRBJ2-1; 10 positions match TRBD2. Germline CDR1 reads MDHEN; CDR2 reads SYDVKM. The CDR3 loop spans 12 amino acids. The J segment lost 11 bases and the V segment lost 7 bases, leaving 5 bases of the junction unmatched. This CDR3 reads CASIQAGGQQFF. In DNA form, the CDR3 reads TGTGCCAGCATACAAGCGGGAGGGCAGCAGTTCTTC.

On this clonotype: A much bigger clone sits one base away, suggesting this may be a read error. The chain has TRBV7-3 and TRBJ2-5; 11 bases are a match to TRBD1. Trimming removed 7 bases from V and 4 bases from J; junction bases left unmatched: 8. Germline V gives CDR1 SGHTA, CDR2 FQGTGA. CDR3 length: 15 amino acids. CDR3 amino acids: CASTRTGGQAETQYF. The CDR3 DNA follows: TGTGCCAGCACTCGGACAGGGGGCCAGGCAGAGACCCAGTACTTC.